A selection of T cell receptor beta chains follows, all from one sample in a study of blood T cell repertoires in COVID-19. The method was immunoSEQ multiplex PCR; TCRdb's version includes in-frame clones alone and lacks a portion of them. The top ten clones hold over 2% of a sample with 120,000 or so clones, approximately 71% of them seen once. Source material: peripheral blood. These receptors all come from a woman in her seventies with acute or convalescent COVID-19. Both conserved end residues are part of each CDR3. Fields, in order: V gene, J gene, clone size, D gene, CDR3 DNA, CDR3 protein. The D gene is left open where the match is weak. A row's size may be missing; if present it is once, few, many or a size class.

TRBV11-2	TRBJ1-3	NA	NA	TGTGCCAGCAGCTTAGTGGGCCCCACGAGCTCTGGAAACACCATATATTTT	CASSLVGPTSSGNTIYF
TRBV6-6	TRBJ2-1	NA	TRBD2	TGTGCCAGCAGTTCCTCTGGGACTAGCAGAACCAATGAGCAGTTCTTC	CASSSSGTSRTNEQFF
TRBV19	TRBJ1-5	once	TRBD1	TGTGCCAGTAGTATTCAGGGGGCGGGCAATCAGCCCCAGCATTTT	CASSIQGAGNQPQHF
TRBV13	TRBJ2-1	NA	TRBD2	TGTGCCAGCAGCTCCCGGGGTAGCGGGGCTAATGAGCAGTTCTTC	CASSSRGSGANEQFF
TRBV10-1	TRBJ2-3	NA	NA	TGCGCCAGCAGTGAGTCCTACACAGATACGCAGTATTTT	CASSESYTDTQYF
TRBV7-9	TRBJ2-7	NA	TRBD1	TGTGCCAGCAGCCCGGGACAGGGTAACTACGAGCAGTACTTC	CASSPGQGNYEQYF
TRBV27	TRBJ1-1	NA	TRBD1	TGTGCCAGCAGTCAGGGGGTATACACTGAAGCTTTCTTT	CASSQGVYTEAFF
TRBV6-2/TRBV6-3	TRBJ1-3	NA	NA	TGTGCCAGCAGTCAACAGGTTGGAAACACCATATATTTT	CASSQQVGNTIYF
TRBV5-4	TRBJ2-5	NA	TRBD1	TGTGCCAGCAGCCCAAGGGGGCTGGCAGAGACCCAGTACTTC	CASSPRGLAETQYF
TRBV10-2	TRBJ1-5	NA	TRBD1	TGCGCCAGCAGTGCGACAGGGGATCAGCCCCAGCATTTT	CASSATGDQPQHF
TRBV19	TRBJ1-3	NA	NA	TGTGCCAGTAGAGAGGGATTCGGATCCGGATTCGGAAACACCACATATTTT	CASREGFGSGFGNTTYF
TRBV3-1/TRBV3-2	TRBJ1-2	NA	TRBD1	TGTGCCAGCAGCCAGCGAACGAGACAGGGCTATGGCTACACCTTC	CASSQRTRQGYGYTF
TRBV29-1	TRBJ2-7	NA	TRBD2	TGCAGCGTTGAGGCTAGCGGGTCCTACGAGCAGTACTTC	CSVEASGSYEQYF
TRBV7-2	TRBJ1-5	NA	NA	TGTGCCAGCAGTAAAGCGGCCGGAGCGGGCAATCAGCCCCAGCATTTT	CASSKAAGAGNQPQHF